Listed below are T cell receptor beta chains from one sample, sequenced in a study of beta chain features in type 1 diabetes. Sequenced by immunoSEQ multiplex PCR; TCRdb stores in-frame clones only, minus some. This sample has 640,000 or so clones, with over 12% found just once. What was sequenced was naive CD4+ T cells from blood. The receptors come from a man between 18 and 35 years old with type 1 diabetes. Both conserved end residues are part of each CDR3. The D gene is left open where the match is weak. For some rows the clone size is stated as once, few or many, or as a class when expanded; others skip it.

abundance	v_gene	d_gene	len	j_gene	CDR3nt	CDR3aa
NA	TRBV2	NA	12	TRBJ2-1	TGTGCCAGCAGTTCCCGAGGGGAAGAGCAGTTCTTC	CASSSRGEEQFF
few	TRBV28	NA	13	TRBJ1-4	TGTGCCAGCATTTCGGGGGGAAATGAAAAACTGTTTTTT	CASISGGNEKLFF
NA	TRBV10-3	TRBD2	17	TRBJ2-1	TGTGCCATCACCCGATCCGGGACTAGCGACTCCTACAATGAGCAGTTCTTC	CAITRSGTSDSYNEQFF
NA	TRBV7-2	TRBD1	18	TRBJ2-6	TGTGCCAGCAGCTTATTGGGGACAGGGGCCTCTGGGGCCAACGTCCTGACTTTC	CASSLLGTGASGANVLTF
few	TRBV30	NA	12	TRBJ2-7	TGTGCCTGGAGTGTAGGTCGTGAAAAGCAGTACTTC	CAWSVGREKQYF
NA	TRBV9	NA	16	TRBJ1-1	TGTGCCAGCAGCGTAGCTCGAGGGGTGGGGTTGGGTGAAGCTTTCTTT	CASSVARGVGLGEAFF
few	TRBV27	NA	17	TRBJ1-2	TGTGCCAGCACCTTTAGCGGGGCCGGGAGGAGTATCTATGGCTACACCTTC	CASTFSGAGRSIYGYTF
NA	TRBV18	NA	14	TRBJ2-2	TGTGCCAGCTCACCACCGAACGGTTTCGGGGAGCTGTTTTTT	CASSPPNGFGELFF
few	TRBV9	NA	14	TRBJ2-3	TGTGCCAGCAGCGTACGACCCCCGTCGGATACGCAGTATTTT	CASSVRPPSDTQYF
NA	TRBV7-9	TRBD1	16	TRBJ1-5	TGTGCCAGCAGCGGGATGGGACAGGGAAGCAATCAGCCCCAGCATTTT	CASSGMGQGSNQPQHF
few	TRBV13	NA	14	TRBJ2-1	TGTGCCAGCAGCCTGGGGCGGCCGGGCAATGAGCAGTTCTTC	CASSLGRPGNEQFF
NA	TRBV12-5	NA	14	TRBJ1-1	TGTGCTAGTGGTTTAGGGGCACCAGGGACTGAAGCTTTCTTT	CASGLGAPGTEAFF
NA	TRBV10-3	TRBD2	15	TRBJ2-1	TGTGCCATCAGTACGGGAGGGACCCACTACAATGAGCAGTTCTTC	CAISTGGTHYNEQFF
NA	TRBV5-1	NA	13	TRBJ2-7	TGCGCCAGCAGCTTGGCTCCTGGTTACGAGCAGTACTTC	CASSLAPGYEQYF